The clone carrying this T cell receptor beta chain was detected many times. The antigen is unknown. This record belongs to a study of regulatory T cells in long-lasting Graves disease. Looking at the study overall: Antithyroid drug intake by newly diagnosed Graves' patients had lasted under 3 months. Study-level points and caveats: Researchers reported studying only peripheral blood, not thyroid tissue.

Time point described: newly diagnosed GD, antithyroid drugs for less than 3 months. PBMCs were the source of the RNA used for TCR sequencing. For TCR beta, libraries came from iRepertoire HTBI primers and Arm-PCR of CDR3 regions. TCRdb re-analysed the multiplex PCR reads in MiXCR, keeping a single row per CDR3 protein. The sample includes fewer than 550,000 distinct CDR3 sequences, about 16% seen only once; the top ten take approximately 25%. The same sample was also studied in work on T cells in Graves' hyperthyroidism and ophthalmopathy. Per that study: The blood repertoire included most of the expanded thyroid clonotypes above 0.001. Ophthalmopathy, as predicted by the model, came a median around 6 months after the prediction.

The sample was peripheral blood mononuclear cells (PBMCs), taken at new diagnosis, from a patient treated with antithyroid drugs. This receptor was taken from a middle-aged woman with Graves disease.

The CDR3 protein is CAYRGSGANVLTF. The CDR3 region has the DNA TGTGCCTACCGGGGCTCTGGGGCCAACGTCCTGACTTTC. The chain combines TRBV28 with TRBJ2-6, with a tentative D call TRBD2 (5 bases). This CDR3 comprises 13 residues. Germline CDR1 and CDR2: MDHEN and SYDVKM. Trimming removed 11 bases from V and 0 bases from J, with 8 bases in between.